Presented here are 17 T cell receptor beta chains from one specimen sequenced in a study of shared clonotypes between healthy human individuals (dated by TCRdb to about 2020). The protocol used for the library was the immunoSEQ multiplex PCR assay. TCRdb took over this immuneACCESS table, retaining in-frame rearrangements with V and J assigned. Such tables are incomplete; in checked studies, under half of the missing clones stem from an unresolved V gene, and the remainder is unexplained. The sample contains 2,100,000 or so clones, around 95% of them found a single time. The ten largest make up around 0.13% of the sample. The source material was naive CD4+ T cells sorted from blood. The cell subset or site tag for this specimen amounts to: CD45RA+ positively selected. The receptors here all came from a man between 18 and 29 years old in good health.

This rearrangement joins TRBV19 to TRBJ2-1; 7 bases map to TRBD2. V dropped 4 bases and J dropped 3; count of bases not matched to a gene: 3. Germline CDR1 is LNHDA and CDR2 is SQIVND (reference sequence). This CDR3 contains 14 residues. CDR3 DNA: TGTGCCAGTAGTAGCGGGAGTTTCTACAATGAGCAGTTCTTC. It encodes CASSSGSFYNEQFF.

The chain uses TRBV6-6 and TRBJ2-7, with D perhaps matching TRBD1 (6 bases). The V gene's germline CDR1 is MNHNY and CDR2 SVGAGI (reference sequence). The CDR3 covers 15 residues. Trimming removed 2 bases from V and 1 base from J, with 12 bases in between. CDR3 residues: CASSYGSDRSYEQYF. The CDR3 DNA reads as TGTGCCAGCAGTTACGGTTCGGACAGATCCTACGAGCAGTACTTC.

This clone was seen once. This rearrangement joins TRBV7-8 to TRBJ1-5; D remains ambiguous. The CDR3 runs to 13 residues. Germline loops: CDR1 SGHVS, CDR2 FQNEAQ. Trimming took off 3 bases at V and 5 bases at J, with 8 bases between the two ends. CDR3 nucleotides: TGTGCCAGCAGCTTTGGGTTAGATCAGCCCCAGCATTTT. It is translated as CASSFGLDQPQHF.

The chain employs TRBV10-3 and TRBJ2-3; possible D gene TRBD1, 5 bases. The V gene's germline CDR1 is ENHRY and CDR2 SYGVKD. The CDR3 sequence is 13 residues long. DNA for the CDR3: TGTGCTACCGGAGTTGGGGCCACAGATACGCAGTATTTT. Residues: CATGVGATDTQYF.

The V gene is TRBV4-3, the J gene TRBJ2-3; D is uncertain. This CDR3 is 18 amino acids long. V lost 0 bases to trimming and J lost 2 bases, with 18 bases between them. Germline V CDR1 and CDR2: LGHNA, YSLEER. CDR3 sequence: CASSQDLGLAGYTDTQYF. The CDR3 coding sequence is TGCGCCAGCAGCCAAGATCTAGGGCTTGCCGGATACACAGATACGCAGTATTTT.

CDR3 nucleotides: TGTGCCAGCAGTGTATTCGGGGAGACCCAGTACTTC. Amino acid sequence: CASSVFGETQYF. J is TRBJ2-5 and V is TRBV6-1, with unresolved D. Germline V CDR1 and CDR2: MNHNS, SASEGT. The CDR3 runs 12 residues. V was pared by 4 bases and J by 5 bases, with 8 bases between.

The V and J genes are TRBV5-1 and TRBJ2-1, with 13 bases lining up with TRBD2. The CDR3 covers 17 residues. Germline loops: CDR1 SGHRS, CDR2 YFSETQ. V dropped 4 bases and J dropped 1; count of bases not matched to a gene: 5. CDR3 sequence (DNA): TGCGCCAGCAGCGCAACTAGCGGGAGGGCTTCCTACAATGAGCAGTTCTTC. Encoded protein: CASSATSGRASYNEQFF. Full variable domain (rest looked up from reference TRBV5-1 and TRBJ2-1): KAGVTQTPRYLIKTRGQQVTLSCSPISGHRSVSWYQQTPGQGLQFLFEYFSETQRNKGNFPGRFSGRQFSNSRSEMNVSTLELGDSALYLCASSATSGRASYNEQFFGPGTRLTVL.

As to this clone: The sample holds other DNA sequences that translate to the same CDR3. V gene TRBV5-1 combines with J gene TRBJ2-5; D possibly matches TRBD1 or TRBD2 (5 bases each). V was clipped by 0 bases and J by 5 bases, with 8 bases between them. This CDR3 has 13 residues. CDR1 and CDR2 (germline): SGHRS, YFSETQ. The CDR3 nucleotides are TGCGCCAGCAGCTTGGTGGGGGAGGAGACCCAGTACTTC. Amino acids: CASSLVGEETQYF.

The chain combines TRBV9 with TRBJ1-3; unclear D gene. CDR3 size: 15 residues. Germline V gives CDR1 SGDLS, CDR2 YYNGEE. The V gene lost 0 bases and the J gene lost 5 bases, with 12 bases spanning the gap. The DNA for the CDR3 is TGTGCCAGCAGCGTAGGAGATGTAGGCAGAAACACCATATATTTT. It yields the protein CASSVGDVGRNTIYF.

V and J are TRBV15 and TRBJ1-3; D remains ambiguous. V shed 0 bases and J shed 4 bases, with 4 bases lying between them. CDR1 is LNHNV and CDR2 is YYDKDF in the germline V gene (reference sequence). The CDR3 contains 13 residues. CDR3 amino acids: CATSRDWGNTIYF. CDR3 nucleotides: TGTGCCACCAGCAGAGATTGGGGAAACACCATATATTTT.

The CDR3 region is CASSLAGDSTDTQYF. The CDR3, as DNA: TGTGCCAGCAGCTTGGCCGGAGATAGCACAGATACGCAGTATTTT. The rearrangement uses TRBV7-2 and TRBJ2-3; D remains ambiguous. V shed 3 bases and J shed 0 bases, with 10 bases lying between them. The germline V gene has CDR1 SGHTA and CDR2 FQGNSA. The CDR3 is 15 residues long.

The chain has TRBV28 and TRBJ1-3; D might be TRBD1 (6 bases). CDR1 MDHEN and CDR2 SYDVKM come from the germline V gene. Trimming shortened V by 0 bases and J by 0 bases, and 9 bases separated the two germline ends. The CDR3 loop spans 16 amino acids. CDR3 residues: CASSLWTGHSGNTIYF. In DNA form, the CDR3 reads TGTGCCAGCAGTTTATGGACAGGCCACTCTGGAAACACCATATATTTT.

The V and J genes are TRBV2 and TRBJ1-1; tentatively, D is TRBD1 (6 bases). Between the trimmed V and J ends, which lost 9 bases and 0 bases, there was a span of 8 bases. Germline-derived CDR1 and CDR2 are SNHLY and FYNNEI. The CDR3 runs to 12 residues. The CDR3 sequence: CARGGMNTEAFF. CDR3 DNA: TGTGCCAGAGGGGGGATGAACACTGAAGCTTTCTTT.

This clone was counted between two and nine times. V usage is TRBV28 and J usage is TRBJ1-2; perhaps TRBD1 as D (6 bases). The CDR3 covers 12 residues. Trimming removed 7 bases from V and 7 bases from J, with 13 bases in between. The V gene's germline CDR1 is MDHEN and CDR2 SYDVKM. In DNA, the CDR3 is TGTGCCAGCACAGACAGGTACATTGGCTACACCTTC. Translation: CASTDRYIGYTF.

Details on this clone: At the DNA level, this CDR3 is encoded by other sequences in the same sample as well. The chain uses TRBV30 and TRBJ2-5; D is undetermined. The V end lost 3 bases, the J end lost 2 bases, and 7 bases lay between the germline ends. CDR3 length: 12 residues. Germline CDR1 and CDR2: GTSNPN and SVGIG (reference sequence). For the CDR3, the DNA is TGTGCCTGGAGCGTACTGCAAGAGACCCAGTACTTC. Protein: CAWSVLQETQYF.

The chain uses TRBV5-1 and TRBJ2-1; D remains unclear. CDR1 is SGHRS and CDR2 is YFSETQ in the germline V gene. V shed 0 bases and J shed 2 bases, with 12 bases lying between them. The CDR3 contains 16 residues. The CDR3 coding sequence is TGCGCCAGCAGCTTGGAGGCCAGCAACACCTACAATGAGCAGTTCTTC. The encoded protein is CASSLEASNTYNEQFF.

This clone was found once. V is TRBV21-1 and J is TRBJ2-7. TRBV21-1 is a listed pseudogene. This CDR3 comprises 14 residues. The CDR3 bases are TGTGCCAGCAGGGGAACTTGGTTCCCTAACGAGCAGTACTTC. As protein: CASRGTWFPNEQYF.